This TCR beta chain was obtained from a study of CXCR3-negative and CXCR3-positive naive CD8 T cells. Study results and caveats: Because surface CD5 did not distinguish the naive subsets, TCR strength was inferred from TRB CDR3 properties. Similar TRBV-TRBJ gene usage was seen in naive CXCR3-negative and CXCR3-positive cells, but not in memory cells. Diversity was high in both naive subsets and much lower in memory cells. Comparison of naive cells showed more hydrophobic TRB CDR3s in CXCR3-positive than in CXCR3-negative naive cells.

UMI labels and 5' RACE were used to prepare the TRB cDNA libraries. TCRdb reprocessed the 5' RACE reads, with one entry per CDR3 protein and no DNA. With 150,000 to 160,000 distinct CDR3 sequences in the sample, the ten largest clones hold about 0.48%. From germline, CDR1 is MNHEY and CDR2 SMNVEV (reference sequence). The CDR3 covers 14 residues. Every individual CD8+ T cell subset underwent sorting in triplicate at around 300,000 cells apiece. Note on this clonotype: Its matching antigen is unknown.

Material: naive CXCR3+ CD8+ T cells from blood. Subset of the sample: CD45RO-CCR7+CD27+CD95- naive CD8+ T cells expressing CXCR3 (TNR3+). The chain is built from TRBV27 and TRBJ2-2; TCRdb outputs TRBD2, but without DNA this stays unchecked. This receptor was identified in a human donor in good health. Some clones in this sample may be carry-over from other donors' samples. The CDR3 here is CASSPIRATGELFF.